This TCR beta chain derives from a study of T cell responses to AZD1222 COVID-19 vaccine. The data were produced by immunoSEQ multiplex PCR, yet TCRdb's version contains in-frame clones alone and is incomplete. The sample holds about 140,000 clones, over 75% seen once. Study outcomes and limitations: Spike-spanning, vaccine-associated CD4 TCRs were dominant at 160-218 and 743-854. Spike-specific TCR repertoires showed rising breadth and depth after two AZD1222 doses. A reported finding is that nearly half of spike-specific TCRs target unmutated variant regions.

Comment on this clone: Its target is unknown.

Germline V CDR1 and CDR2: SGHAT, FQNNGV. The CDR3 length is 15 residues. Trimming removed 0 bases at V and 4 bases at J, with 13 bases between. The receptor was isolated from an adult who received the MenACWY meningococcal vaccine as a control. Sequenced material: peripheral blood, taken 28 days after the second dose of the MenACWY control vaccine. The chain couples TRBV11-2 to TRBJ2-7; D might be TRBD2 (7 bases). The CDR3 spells CASSLDRGGGYEQYF. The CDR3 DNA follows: TGTGCCAGCAGCTTAGACCGGGGAGGGGGGTACGAGCAGTACTTC.